The next 12 T cell receptor beta chains were all read from a single sample in a study of identical twins. MiXCR, run by TCRdb on the 5' RACE reads, gives a single entry per CDR3 protein. The profile shows approximately 210,000 distinct CDR3 sequences, roughly a tenth of them singletons. What was sequenced was memory (CD45RO+) T cells sorted from blood. The receptor set was obtained from a young woman in good health.

This clonotype was seen more than once but under ten times. This CDR3 is CSVEGGVNTEAFF. The CDR3 nucleotides read TGCAGTGTAGAGGGAGGGGTGAACACTGAAGCTTTCTTT. The chain recombines TRBV20-1 with TRBJ1-1; weak D call: TRBD1 (5 bases). The CDR3 has 13 residues. Between the trimmed V and J ends, which lost 7 bases and 0 bases, there was a span of 12 bases. Germline V gene data show CDR1 as DFQATT and CDR2 as SNEGSKA (reference sequence).

This clonotype has only a few counts. The chain recombines TRBV20-1 with TRBJ2-3, with a possible D match to TRBD1 (6 bases). Trimming took off 5 bases at V and 1 base at J, with 16 bases between the two ends. Germline CDR1 reads DFQATT; CDR2 reads SNEGSKA (reference sequence). The CDR3 sequence is 15 residues long. In DNA form, the CDR3 reads TGCAGTGCTCTCTTAGGGGGTCGGGGCACAGATACGCAGTATTTT. It specifies CSALLGGRGTDTQYF.

The chain combines TRBV20-1 with TRBJ1-1; D is possibly TRBD1 (5 bases). Trimming removed 6 bases at V and 7 bases at J, with 18 bases between. Germline V gives CDR1 DFQATT, CDR2 SNEGSKA (reference sequence). This CDR3 has 13 residues. CDR3 in amino acids: CSARRGKVGEAFF. The CDR3 DNA sequence: TGCAGTGCCAGAAGGGGTAAAGTAGGTGAAGCTTTCTTT.

This clonotype showed up just a few times. V is TRBV5-1 and J is TRBJ2-7, with no clear D. This CDR3 spans 15 amino acids. Trimming cost V 0 bases and J 4 bases, with 14 bases left between them. Germline-derived CDR1 and CDR2 are SGHRS and YFSETQ. The CDR3 DNA sequence: TGCGCCAGCAGCTTGGAATCCCCAGTTGGTTACGAGCAGTACTTC. It is translated as CASSLESPVGYEQYF.

This clonotype has a handful of counts. The chain recombines TRBV11-2 with TRBJ2-2; 12 bases agree with TRBD2. V dropped 0 bases and J dropped 3; count of bases not matched to a gene: 5. Germline V CDR1 and CDR2: SGHAT, FQNNGV. This CDR3 comprises 18 residues. This CDR3 reads CASSLDPSGRGHTGELFF. The CDR3 coding sequence is TGTGCCAGCAGCTTAGATCCTAGCGGGAGGGGGCACACCGGGGAGCTGTTTTTT. Full variable domain (remainder filled in from reference TRBV11-2 and TRBJ2-2): EAGVAQSPRYKIIEKRQSVAFWCNPISGHATLYWYQQILGQGPKLLIQFQNNGVVDDSQLPKDRFSAERLKGVDSTLKIQPAKLEDSAVYLCASSLDPSGRGHTGELFFGEGSRLTVL.

This clonotype has a count of ten or more. This chain uses TRBV9 with TRBJ2-1; D gene uncertain. V was shortened by 0 bases and J by 5 bases, with 0 bases between the two germline ends. This CDR3 is built from 11 residues. Germline CDR1 is SGDLS and CDR2 is YYNGEE. CDR3 residues: CASSVDNEQFF. For the CDR3, the DNA is TGTGCCAGCAGCGTAGACAATGAGCAGTTCTTC.

This chain links TRBV6-1 with TRBJ2-7, with a possible D match to TRBD2 (7 bases). The V end lost 6 bases, the J end lost 4 bases, and 13 bases lay between the germline ends. The CDR3 has 13 amino acids. In germline, CDR1 is MNHNS, CDR2 SASEGT. DNA of the CDR3: TGTGCCAGCAGAGGCAGGGGAGGGTACGAGCAGTACTTC. This gives the protein CASRGRGGYEQYF.

In its sample, this clonotype was seen many times. The CDR3 bases are TGTGCCAGCAGCTTAGGACAGGGCATGAACACTGAAGCTTTCTTT. This encodes CASSLGQGMNTEAFF. This chain uses TRBV11-3 with TRBJ1-1; 7 positions agree with TRBD1. V trimming: 1 base; J trimming: 0 bases; junction bases outside the gene matches: 2. Germline V lookup: CDR1 SGHNT, CDR2 YENEEA. CDR3 size: 15 residues. The variable domain in full, with the rest retrieved from reference TRBV11-3 and TRBJ1-1, is EAGVVQSPRYKIIEKKQPVAFWCNPISGHNTLYWYLQNLGQGPELLIRYENEEAVDDSQLPKDRFSAERLKGVDSTLKIQPAELGDSAVYLCASSLGQGMNTEAFFGQGTRLTVV.

This clonotype was seen at least ten times. The chain carries TRBV5-1 and TRBJ2-5; D is tentatively TRBD1 or TRBD2 (5 bases each). This CDR3 spans 15 amino acids. Germline V gene data show CDR1 as SGHRS and CDR2 as YFSETQ. V shed 1 base and J shed 7 bases, with 17 bases lying between them. This CDR3 reads CASSLMVRGVRTQYF. CDR3 DNA: TGCGCCAGCAGCTTGATGGTCCGGGGCGTTCGGACCCAGTACTTC.

This clonotype has at least ten counts. The chain links TRBV5-1 to TRBJ2-1; 8 bases fit TRBD2. J lost 6 bases, V lost 4 bases, and 9 bases had no gene match. CDR1 SGHRS and CDR2 YFSETQ come from the germline V gene. The CDR3 spans 15 residues. The CDR3 loop reads CASSEGLVGSNEQFF. Here the CDR3 DNA reads TGCGCCAGCAGCGAGGGACTAGTTGGATCCAATGAGCAGTTCTTC.

V is TRBV6-1 and J is TRBJ2-7; D gene ambiguous. Per germline, CDR1 MNHNS and CDR2 SASEGT. Trimming removed 5 bases from V and 0 bases from J, with 14 bases in between. This CDR3 is built from 15 residues. CDR3 sequence reads: CASSPGSHLSYEQYF. The CDR3 nucleotides are TGTGCCAGCAGTCCCGGGTCCCACCTCTCCTACGAGCAGTACTTC.

By sample share, this clonotype is medium-sized (0.01 to 0.1%). V and J are TRBV2 and TRBJ2-3, with 14 bases identical to TRBD2. The CDR3 has 14 amino acids. Germline trimming cut 4 bases from V and 6 bases from J; bases unmatched to any gene: 0. Germline-derived CDR1 and CDR2 are SNHLY and FYNNEI. CDR3 DNA: TGTGCCAGCAGTGGGACTAGCGGGAGGGATACGCAGTATTTT. The encoded protein is CASSGTSGRDTQYF. The variable domain in full, completed from reference TRBV2 and TRBJ2-3, reads EPEVTQTPSHQVTQMGQEVILRCVPISNHLYFYWYRQILGQKVEFLVSFYNNEISEKSEIFDDQFSVERPDGSNFTLKIRSTKLEDSAMYFCASSGTSGRDTQYFGPGTRLTVL.